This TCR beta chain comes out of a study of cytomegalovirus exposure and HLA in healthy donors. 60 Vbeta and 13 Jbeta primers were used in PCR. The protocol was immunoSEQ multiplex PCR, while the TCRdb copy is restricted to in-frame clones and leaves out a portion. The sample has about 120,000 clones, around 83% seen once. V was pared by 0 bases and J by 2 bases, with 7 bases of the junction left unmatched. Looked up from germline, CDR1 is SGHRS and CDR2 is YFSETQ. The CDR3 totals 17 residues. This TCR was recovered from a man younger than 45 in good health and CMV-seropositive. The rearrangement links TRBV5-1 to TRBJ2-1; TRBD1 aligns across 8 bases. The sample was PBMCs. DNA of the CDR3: TGCGCCAGCAGCTTGGCCCCCGACAGGGGACCCTACAATGAGCAGTTCTTC. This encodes CASSLAPDRGPYNEQFF.